This T cell receptor (beta chain) was profiled in a study of T cell repertoires in cytomegalovirus infection. Study-wide background: As its CMV epitopes, the study selected recently identified HLA-C-restricted and well-studied HLA-B-restricted targets.

TCRdb re-analysed the reads in MiXCR, keeping a single row per CDR3 protein. This repertoire shows around 900,000 distinct CDR3 sequences, approximately 32% found once; its top ten account for roughly 13%. Per germline, CDR1 MNHNS and CDR2 SASEGT. This CDR3 comprises 13 residues. The ends were cut back, 6 bases at V and 4 bases at J, with 11 bases in the middle. Comments on this clonotype: Its antigen is unknown.

This chain connects TRBV6-1 to TRBJ2-3; D is uncertain. Sample: cultured CD8+ T cells from PBMCs, taken from culture after CMV antigen stimulation. The clonotype originates from a human donor in good health (CMV status not recorded). Some clones in this sample may be carry-over from other donors' samples. The CDR3 sequence is CASRPYGADTQYF. CDR3 nucleotide sequence: TGTGCCAGCAGGCCCTATGGTGCAGATACGCAGTATTTT.